This T cell receptor beta chain was retrieved from a study of cytomegalovirus exposure and HLA in healthy donors. Notes on the study in general: Sequencing depth across donors, presence/absence analyses assumed, was roughly uniform. In a later analysis, a genetic analysis reported fewer productive-TCR N-insertions in an Asian-associated ancestry cluster than the cohort average. The sole available immune exposure information was CMV serostatus.

There are 15 residues in the CDR3. The V and J ends lost 3 bases and 0 bases respectively, with 10 bases between them. From germline, CDR1 is SGHDT and CDR2 YYEEEE. Vbeta (60) and Jbeta (13) primers were used in the PCR. Sequencing used immunoSEQ multiplex PCR; TCRdb keeps in-frame clones, though not all of them. This sample has 150,000 or so clones, with around three quarters found just once. This clone appeared once. What it binds is not known. The sample taken for sequencing was PBMCs. This TCR was sampled from a woman aged 40 to 50 in good health and CMV-seronegative. The chain employs TRBV5-6 and TRBJ1-5; unclear D gene. This chain's CDR3 is CASSSSRLSNQPQHF. CDR3 sequence (DNA): TGTGCCAGCAGCTCTAGTCGCCTTAGCAATCAGCCCCAGCATTTT.